The present entry profiles one TCR beta chain with its context. Here the CDR3 omits its conserved ending phenylalanine or tryptophan, so a read error is the likely source. The DNA is left out, because the CDR3 cannot be placed on it with certainty; the CDR3 is given as TCRdb lists it. The method was immunoSEQ multiplex PCR; TCRdb's version includes in-frame clones alone and lacks a portion of them. The table has 150,000 to 200,000 clones, about 88% seen once. The sample comes from a study of blood T cell repertoires in COVID-19. The TCR was taken from a man aged 40-55 years with active or convalescent COVID-19. The specimen sequenced was peripheral blood.

The CDR3: CASSLVRVG. V gene TRBV23-1 combines with J gene TRBJ2-7; TRBD1 reflects the table's D call only, with no check against the DNA. TRBV23-1 has ORF status, its function being uncertain. The CDR3 is made up of 9 amino acids, end residues included.